The following is a T cell receptor (beta chain) sequence with its context. The data derive from a study of patients and donors after allogeneic stem cell transplantation. Via MiXCR, TCRdb re-called the RT-PCR reads, giving one row per CDR3 protein. Here the sample spans 150,000 to 200,000 distinct CDR3 sequences, approximately 22% being singletons. This sequence originates from a human donor who was either an allogeneic HSCT recipient or a stem cell or donor lymphocyte infusion donor (not recorded which). It is not recorded whose cells these are; they may come from a transplant donor. Sample: blood, either unsorted or a sorted T cell fraction (not recorded which).

CDR3 in DNA: TGTGCCAGCAGCTTGGTGGGAGGGCCGGACACCGGGGAGCTGTTTTTT. Protein product: CASSLVGGPDTGELFF. The chain couples TRBV5-4 to TRBJ2-2; 7 bases agree with TRBD2. This CDR3 comprises 16 residues. V lost 0 bases, J lost 3 bases, and 5 bases stayed unmatched. The germline gives CDR1 SGHNT, CDR2 YYREEE (reference sequence).